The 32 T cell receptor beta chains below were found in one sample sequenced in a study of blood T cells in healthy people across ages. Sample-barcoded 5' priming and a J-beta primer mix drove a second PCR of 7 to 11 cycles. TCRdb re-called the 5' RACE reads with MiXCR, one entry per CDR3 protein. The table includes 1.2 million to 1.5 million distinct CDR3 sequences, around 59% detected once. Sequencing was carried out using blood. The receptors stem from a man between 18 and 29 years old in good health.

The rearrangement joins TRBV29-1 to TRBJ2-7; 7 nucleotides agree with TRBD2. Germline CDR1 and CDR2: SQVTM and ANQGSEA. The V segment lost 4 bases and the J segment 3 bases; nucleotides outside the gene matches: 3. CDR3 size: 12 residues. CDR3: CSVASGFYEQYF. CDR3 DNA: TGCAGCGTTGCTAGCGGCTTCTACGAGCAGTACTTC.

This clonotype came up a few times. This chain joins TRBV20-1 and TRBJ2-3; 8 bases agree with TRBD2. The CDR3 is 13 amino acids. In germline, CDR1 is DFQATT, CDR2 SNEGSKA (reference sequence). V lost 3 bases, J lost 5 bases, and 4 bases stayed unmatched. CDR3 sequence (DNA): TGCAGTGCTAGGAGCGGGAGCGGAGATACGCAGTATTTT. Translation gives CSARSGSGDTQYF.

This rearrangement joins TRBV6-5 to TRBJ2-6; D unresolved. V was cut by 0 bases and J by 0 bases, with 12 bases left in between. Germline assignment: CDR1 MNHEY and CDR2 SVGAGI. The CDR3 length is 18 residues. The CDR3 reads CASSYSGKISSGANVLTF. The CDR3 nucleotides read TGTGCCAGCAGTTACTCTGGCAAGATTAGCTCTGGGGCCAACGTCCTGACTTTC.

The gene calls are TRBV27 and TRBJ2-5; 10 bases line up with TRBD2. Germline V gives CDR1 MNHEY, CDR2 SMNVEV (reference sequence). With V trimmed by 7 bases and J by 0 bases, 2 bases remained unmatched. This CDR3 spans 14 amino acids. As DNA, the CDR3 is TGTGCCAGCAAAACTAGCGGGAACCAAGAGACCCAGTACTTC. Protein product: CASKTSGNQETQYF.

Written as DNA, the CDR3 is TGTGCCAGCAGTCGAATGGACAGGAACGCTAACTATGGCTACACCTTC. Its protein is CASSRMDRNANYGYTF. The V and J genes are TRBV28 and TRBJ1-2, with 7 positions matching TRBD1. J was trimmed by 0 bases and V by 5 bases; bases with no gene match: 9. CDR1 MDHEN and CDR2 SYDVKM come from the germline V gene. This CDR3 has 16 amino acids.

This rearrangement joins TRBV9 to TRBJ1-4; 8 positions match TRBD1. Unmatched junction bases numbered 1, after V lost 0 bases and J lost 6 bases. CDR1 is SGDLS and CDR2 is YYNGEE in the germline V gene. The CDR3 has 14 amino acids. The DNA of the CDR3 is TGTGCCAGCAGCGTAGGGACAGGGTATGAAAAACTGTTTTTT. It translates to CASSVGTGYEKLFF.

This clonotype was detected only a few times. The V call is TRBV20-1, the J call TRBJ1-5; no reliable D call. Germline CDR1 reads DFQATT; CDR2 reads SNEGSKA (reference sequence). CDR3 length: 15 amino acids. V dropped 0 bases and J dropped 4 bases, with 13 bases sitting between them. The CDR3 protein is CSARDETRWNQPQHF. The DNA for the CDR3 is TGCAGTGCTAGAGACGAGACCCGGTGGAATCAGCCCCAGCATTTT.

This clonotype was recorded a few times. The CDR3 DNA reads TGCAGCTGCGACTCTTTTTTTGATGAGCAGTTCTTC. Amino acid sequence: CSCDSFFDEQFF. The chain combines TRBV29-1 with TRBJ2-1; D is unclear. Trimming left V 8 bases short and J 8 bases short, with 16 bases between. The CDR3 is 12 residues long. Germline V lookup: CDR1 SQVTM, CDR2 ANQGSEA.

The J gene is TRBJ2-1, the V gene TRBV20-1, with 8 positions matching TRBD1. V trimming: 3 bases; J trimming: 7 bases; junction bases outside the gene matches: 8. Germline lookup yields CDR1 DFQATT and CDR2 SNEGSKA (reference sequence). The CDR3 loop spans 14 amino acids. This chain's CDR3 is CSARFWTGWNEQFF. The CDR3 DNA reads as TGCAGTGCTAGGTTTTGGACAGGGTGGAATGAGCAGTTCTTC.

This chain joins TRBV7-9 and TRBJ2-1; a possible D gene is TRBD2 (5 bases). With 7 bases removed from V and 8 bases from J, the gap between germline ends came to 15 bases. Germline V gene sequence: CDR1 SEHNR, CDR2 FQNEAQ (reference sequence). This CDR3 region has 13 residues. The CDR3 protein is CASTETGSYEQFF. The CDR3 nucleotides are TGTGCCAGCACTGAGACGGGGTCCTATGAGCAGTTCTTC.

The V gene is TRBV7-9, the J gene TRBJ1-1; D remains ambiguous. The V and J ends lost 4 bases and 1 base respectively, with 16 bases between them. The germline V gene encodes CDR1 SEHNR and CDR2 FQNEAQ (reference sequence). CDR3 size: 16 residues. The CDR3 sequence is CASSSDWKEGNTEAFF. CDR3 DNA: TGTGCCAGCAGCTCCGACTGGAAGGAGGGGAACACTGAAGCTTTCTTT.

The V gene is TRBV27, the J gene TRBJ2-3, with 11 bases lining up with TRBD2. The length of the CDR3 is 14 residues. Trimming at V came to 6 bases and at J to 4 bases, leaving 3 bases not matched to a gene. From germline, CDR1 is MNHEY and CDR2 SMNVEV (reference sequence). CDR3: CASRLAGAPDTQYF. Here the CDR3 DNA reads TGTGCCAGCAGACTAGCGGGGGCCCCAGATACGCAGTATTTT.

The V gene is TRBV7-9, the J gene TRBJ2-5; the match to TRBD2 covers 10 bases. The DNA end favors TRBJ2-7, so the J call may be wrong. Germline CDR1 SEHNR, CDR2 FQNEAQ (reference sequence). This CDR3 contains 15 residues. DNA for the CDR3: TGTGCCAGCAGCCTGAGCGGGAGGGCCCCCAACGAGCAGTACTTC. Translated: CASSLSGRAPNEQYF.

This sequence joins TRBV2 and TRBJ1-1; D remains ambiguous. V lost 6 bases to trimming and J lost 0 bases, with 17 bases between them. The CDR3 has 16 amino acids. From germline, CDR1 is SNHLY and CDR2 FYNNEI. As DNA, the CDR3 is TGTGCCAGCAGGACCGGGCGAACAGAGATGAACACTGAAGCTTTCTTT. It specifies CASRTGRTEMNTEAFF. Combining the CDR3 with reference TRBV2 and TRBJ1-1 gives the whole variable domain EPEVTQTPSHQVTQMGQEVILRCVPISNHLYFYWYRQILGQKVEFLVSFYNNEISEKSEIFDDQFSVERPDGSNFTLKIRSTKLEDSAMYFCASRTGRTEMNTEAFFGQGTRLTVV.

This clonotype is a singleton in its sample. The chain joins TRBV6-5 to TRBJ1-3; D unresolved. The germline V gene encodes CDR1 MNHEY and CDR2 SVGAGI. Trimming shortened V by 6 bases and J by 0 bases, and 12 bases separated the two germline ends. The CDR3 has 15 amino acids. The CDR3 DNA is TGTGCCAGCAGCCTAAGCGAAAGCTCTGGAAACACCATATATTTT. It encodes CASSLSESSGNTIYF.

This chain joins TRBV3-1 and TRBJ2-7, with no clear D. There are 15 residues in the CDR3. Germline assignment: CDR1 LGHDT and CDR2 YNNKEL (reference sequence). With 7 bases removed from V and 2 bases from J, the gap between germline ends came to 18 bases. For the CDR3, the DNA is TGTGCCAGCACCTTAAAGAGGCCAATCCCCTACGAGCAGTACTTC. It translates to CASTLKRPIPYEQYF.

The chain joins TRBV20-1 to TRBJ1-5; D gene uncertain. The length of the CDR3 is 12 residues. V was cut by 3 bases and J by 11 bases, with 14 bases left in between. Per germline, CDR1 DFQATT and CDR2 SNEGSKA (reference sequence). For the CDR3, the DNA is TGCAGTGCTAGTCCCCCCGACCTAGCCCAGCATTTT. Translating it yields CSASPPDLAQHF.

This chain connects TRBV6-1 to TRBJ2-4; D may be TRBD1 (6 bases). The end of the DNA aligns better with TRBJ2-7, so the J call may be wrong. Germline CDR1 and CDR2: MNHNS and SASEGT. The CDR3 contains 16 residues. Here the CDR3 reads CASSEVQGKWPYEQYF. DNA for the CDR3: TGTGCCAGCAGTGAAGTTCAGGGGAAGTGGCCCTACGAGCAGTACTTC.

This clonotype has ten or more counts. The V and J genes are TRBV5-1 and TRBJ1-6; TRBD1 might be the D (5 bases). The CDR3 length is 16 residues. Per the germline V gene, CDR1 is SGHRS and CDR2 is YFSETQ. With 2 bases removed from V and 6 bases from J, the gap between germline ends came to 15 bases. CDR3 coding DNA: TGCGCCAGCAGCTTTTCTGAGACAGCTTTTAATTCACCCCTCCACTTT. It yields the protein CASSFSETAFNSPLHF.

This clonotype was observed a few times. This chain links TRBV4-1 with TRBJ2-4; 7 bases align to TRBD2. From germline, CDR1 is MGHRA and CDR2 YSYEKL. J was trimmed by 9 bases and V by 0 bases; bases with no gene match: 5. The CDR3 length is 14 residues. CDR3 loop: CASSQEGGVGIQYF. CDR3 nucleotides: TGCGCCAGCAGCCAAGAGGGGGGGGTGGGCATTCAGTACTTC.

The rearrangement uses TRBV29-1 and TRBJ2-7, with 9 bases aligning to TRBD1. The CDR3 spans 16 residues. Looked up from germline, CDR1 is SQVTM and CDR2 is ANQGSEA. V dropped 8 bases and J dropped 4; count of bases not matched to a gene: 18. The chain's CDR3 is CSTGTGFPSVQYEQYF. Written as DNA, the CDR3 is TGCAGCACAGGGACAGGGTTCCCGTCCGTACAGTACGAGCAGTACTTC.

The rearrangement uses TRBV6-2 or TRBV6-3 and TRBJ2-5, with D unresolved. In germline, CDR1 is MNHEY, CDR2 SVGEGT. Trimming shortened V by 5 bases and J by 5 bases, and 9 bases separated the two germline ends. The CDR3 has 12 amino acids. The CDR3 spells CASSIQRETQYF. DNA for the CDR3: TGTGCCAGCAGTATTCAACGGGAGACCCAGTACTTC.

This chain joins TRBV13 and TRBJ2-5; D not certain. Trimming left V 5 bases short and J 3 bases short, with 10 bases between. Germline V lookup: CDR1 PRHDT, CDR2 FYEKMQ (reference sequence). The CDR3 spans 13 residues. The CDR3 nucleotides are TGTGCCAGCAGCATACAAGGAAAAGAGACCCAGTACTTC. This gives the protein CASSIQGKETQYF.

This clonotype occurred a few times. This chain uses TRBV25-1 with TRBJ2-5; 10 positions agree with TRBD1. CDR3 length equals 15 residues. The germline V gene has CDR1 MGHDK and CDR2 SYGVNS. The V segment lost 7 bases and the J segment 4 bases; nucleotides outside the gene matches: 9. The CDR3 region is CASTRAGQGLETQYF. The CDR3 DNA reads TGTGCCAGCACCCGGGCGGGACAGGGGTTAGAGACCCAGTACTTC.

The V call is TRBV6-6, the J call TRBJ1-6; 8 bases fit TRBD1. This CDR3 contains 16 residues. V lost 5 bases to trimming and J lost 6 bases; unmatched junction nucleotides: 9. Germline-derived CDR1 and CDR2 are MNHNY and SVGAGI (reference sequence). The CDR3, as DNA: TGTGCCAGCAGTAAGGACAGGGAAGCCCCTAATTCACCCCTCCACTTT. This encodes CASSKDREAPNSPLHF.

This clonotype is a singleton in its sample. The CDR3 loop is CASSPQGSHYEQYF. DNA for the CDR3: TGTGCCAGCAGTCCCCAGGGGTCTCACTACGAGCAGTACTTC. This chain connects TRBV6-5 to TRBJ2-7; a possible D gene is TRBD1 (6 bases). Looked up from germline, CDR1 is MNHEY and CDR2 is SVGAGI. Trimming shortened V by 5 bases and J by 3 bases, and 14 bases separated the two germline ends. The CDR3 runs 14 residues.

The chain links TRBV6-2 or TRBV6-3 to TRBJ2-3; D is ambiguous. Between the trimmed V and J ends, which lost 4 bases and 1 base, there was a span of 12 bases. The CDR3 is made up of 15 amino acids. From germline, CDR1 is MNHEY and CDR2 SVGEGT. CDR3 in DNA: TGTGCCAGCAGTTGGGATCCGCACGGCACAGATACGCAGTATTTT. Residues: CASSWDPHGTDTQYF.

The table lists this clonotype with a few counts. The CDR3 protein is CSVEDLQGPSYNEQFF. CDR3 DNA sequence: TGCAGCGTTGAAGATCTACAGGGACCTTCCTACAATGAGCAGTTCTTC. This chain connects TRBV29-1 to TRBJ2-1, with D perhaps TRBD1 (6 bases). The germline gives CDR1 SQVTM, CDR2 ANQGSEA. The CDR3 length is 16 residues. The V end was cut by 0 bases, the J end by 1 base, with 13 bases between.

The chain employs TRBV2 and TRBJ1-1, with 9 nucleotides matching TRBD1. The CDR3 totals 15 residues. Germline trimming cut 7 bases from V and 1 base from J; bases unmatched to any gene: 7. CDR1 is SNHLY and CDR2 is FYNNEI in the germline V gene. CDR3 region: CASNAGQGPNTEAFF. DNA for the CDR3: TGTGCCAGCAATGCAGGACAGGGGCCGAACACTGAAGCTTTCTTT.

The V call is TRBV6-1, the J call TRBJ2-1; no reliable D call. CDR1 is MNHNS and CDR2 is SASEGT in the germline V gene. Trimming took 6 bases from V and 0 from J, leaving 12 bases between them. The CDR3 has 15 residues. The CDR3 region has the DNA TGTGCCAGCAGAGTAGAGGAGACCTCCTACAATGAGCAGTTCTTC. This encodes CASRVEETSYNEQFF.

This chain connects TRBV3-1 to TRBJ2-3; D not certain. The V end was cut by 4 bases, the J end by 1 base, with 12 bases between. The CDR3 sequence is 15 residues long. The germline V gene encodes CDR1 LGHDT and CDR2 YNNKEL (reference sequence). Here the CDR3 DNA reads TGTGCCAGCAGCCCGACCGGGTGGGGCACAGATACGCAGTATTTT. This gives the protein CASSPTGWGTDTQYF.

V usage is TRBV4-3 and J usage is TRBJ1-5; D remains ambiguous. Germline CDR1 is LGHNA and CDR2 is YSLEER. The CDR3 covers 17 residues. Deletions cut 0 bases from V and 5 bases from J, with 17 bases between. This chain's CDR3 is CASSQDIRRNLDQPQHF. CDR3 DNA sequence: TGCGCCAGCAGCCAAGATATCCGAAGGAACTTGGATCAGCCCCAGCATTTT.